These 26 T cell receptor beta chains were all obtained from the same sample, sequenced in a study of T-cell memory formation after mild COVID-19. TCRdb reanalysed the 5' RACE reads using MiXCR and keeps one entry per CDR3 protein. The data show about 540,000 distinct CDR3 sequences, 20% seen once. The sequenced sample was PBMCs or a T cell subset sorted from them (not recorded which). These receptors originate from an adult woman who had mild COVID-19 (a few samples of this study predate the infection). Cell type and time point are not known.

This clonotype was recorded a few times. The rearrangement uses TRBV20-1 and TRBJ2-2; 10 bases line up with TRBD2. This CDR3 is 15 amino acids long. CDR1 and CDR2 from the germline V gene are DFQATT and SNEGSKA (reference sequence). Trimming at V came to 3 bases and at J to 7 bases, leaving 8 bases not matched to a gene. The CDR3 bases are TGCAGTGCTAGGCTAGCGGGGGCGCTCGGCGGGGAGCTGTTTTTT. This sequence encodes CSARLAGALGGELFF.

This clonotype was counted at least ten times. The V gene is TRBV4-1, the J gene TRBJ2-7, with 8 bases identical to TRBD1. J gave up 5 bases and V 4 bases, and 13 bases lay outside the gene matches. This CDR3 has 16 residues. Germline V gives CDR1 MGHRA, CDR2 YSYEKL. The CDR3: CASSPGVLDRAHEQYF. The CDR3 DNA is TGCGCCAGCAGCCCCGGGGTCCTGGACAGGGCCCACGAGCAGTACTTC.

This clonotype was seen only a few times. This rearrangement joins TRBV6-5 to TRBJ1-4; D call uncertain. The CDR3 consists of 13 residues. Germline V gene lookup returns CDR1 MNHEY and CDR2 SVGAGI. V lost 7 bases and J 3 bases, leaving 9 bases between the germline ends. CDR3 DNA: TGTGCCAGCAAGGAGGGAGCTAATGAAAAACTGTTTTTT. This sequence encodes CASKEGANEKLFF.

This clonotype was counted between two and nine times. The chain has TRBV2 and TRBJ2-1; the match to TRBD2 covers 11 bases. Germline V gene data show CDR1 as SNHLY and CDR2 as FYNNEI. J lost 4 bases, V lost 10 bases, and 6 bases had no gene match. There are 14 residues in the CDR3. CDR3 in amino acids: CATHGTSGYNEQFF. CDR3 DNA sequence: TGTGCCACCCACGGGACTAGCGGTTACAATGAGCAGTTCTTC.

In its sample, this clonotype was seen a few times. V usage is TRBV5-5 and J usage is TRBJ1-2; no reliable D call. From germline, CDR1 is SGHKS and CDR2 YYEKEE (reference sequence). This CDR3 contains 15 residues. V lost 0 bases and J lost 1, with 10 bases in between. CDR3 sequence: CASSLAEIVNYGYTF. CDR3 sequence (DNA): TGTGCCAGCAGCTTGGCCGAGATAGTTAACTATGGCTACACCTTC.

This clonotype has just a few counts. The CDR3 DNA follows: TGTGCCAGCAGTTTAACCCTCGGCAGAACCATCGACGAGCAGTACTTC. Translation: CASSLTLGRTIDEQYF. The rearrangement joins TRBV12-3 or TRBV12-4 to TRBJ2-7; no firm D call. V was clipped by 2 bases and J by 5 bases, with 19 bases between them. CDR3 size: 16 residues.

This clonotype was observed many times. The V gene is TRBV15, the J gene TRBJ2-1; the D gene is possibly TRBD1 (6 bases). V was trimmed by 5 bases and J by 7 bases, leaving 9 bases between them. The CDR3 runs to 12 residues. From germline, CDR1 is LNHNV and CDR2 YYDKDF (reference sequence). This chain's CDR3 is CATSEQGNEQFF. In DNA form, the CDR3 reads TGTGCCACCAGCGAACAGGGAAATGAGCAGTTCTTC.

J is TRBJ1-1 and V is TRBV5-1; no reliable D call. The CDR3 loop spans 14 amino acids. In germline, CDR1 is SGHRS, CDR2 YFSETQ. Trimming left V 0 bases short and J 10 bases short, with 16 bases between. CDR3 in DNA: TGCGCCAGCAGCTTGGACGCAGGCGGAAGTGGAGCTTTCTTT. It translates to CASSLDAGGSGAFF.

The CDR3 nucleotides read TGTGCCAGCAGCTTGGTACGGGACGGCTATGGCTACACCTTC. Its translation is CASSLVRDGYGYTF. This rearrangement joins TRBV5-5 to TRBJ1-2; TRBD1 is a possible D gene (5 bases). Germline-derived CDR1 and CDR2 are SGHKS and YYEKEE (reference sequence). The V end lost 0 bases, the J end lost 4 bases, and 10 bases lay between the germline ends. CDR3 length equals 14 residues.

Written as DNA, the CDR3 is TGTGCCAGCACTCCATCATCCGGGACTAGCGGACACAGGGGGTACGAGCAGTACTTC. It yields the protein CASTPSSGTSGHRGYEQYF. The J gene is TRBJ2-7, the V gene TRBV6-6; the match to TRBD2 covers 11 bases. Per germline, CDR1 MNHNY and CDR2 SVGAGI (reference sequence). This CDR3 spans 19 amino acids. The J segment lost 4 bases and the V segment lost 7 bases, leaving 21 bases of the junction unmatched.

The chain recombines TRBV12-3 or TRBV12-4 with TRBJ2-3, with a possible D match to TRBD2 (6 bases). The CDR3 has 17 amino acids. Trimming took off 6 bases at V and 0 bases at J, with 19 bases between the two ends. The DNA of the CDR3 is TGTGCCAGCAGCCGCTCTTTGGGGACTCATAGCACAGATACGCAGTATTTT. Its protein is CASSRSLGTHSTDTQYF.

J is TRBJ1-2 and V is TRBV12-3 or TRBV12-4; 8 bases are shared with TRBD1. The trim removed 7 bases at V and 7 bases at J, leaving 8 bases unmatched. The CDR3 runs to 13 residues. The CDR3 is CASKATGEGGYTF. The CDR3 coding sequence is TGTGCCAGCAAGGCGACAGGGGAGGGTGGCTACACCTTC.

The V gene is TRBV9, the J gene TRBJ2-3; no reliable D call. Germline V gene sequence: CDR1 SGDLS, CDR2 YYNGEE. Trimming stripped 0 bases from V and 4 bases from J, with 6 bases between. The CDR3 covers 13 residues. Written as DNA, the CDR3 is TGTGCCAGCAGCGTAGTGGTTCCAGATACGCAGTATTTT. Protein sequence: CASSVVVPDTQYF.

The chain has TRBV5-1 and TRBJ2-3, with a tentative D call TRBD2 (6 bases). The CDR3 length is 16 residues. Germline-derived CDR1 and CDR2 are SGHRS and YFSETQ. Trimming stripped 2 bases from V and 2 bases from J, with 15 bases between. The CDR3 DNA reads TGCGCCAGCAGCTTCTCGTCGGGGGTCCTCACAGATACGCAGTATTTT. It encodes CASSFSSGVLTDTQYF.

The chain has TRBV7-8 and TRBJ1-2; D call uncertain. CDR1 and CDR2 (germline): SGHVS, FQNEAQ. The V and J ends lost 2 bases and 4 bases respectively, with 17 bases between them. This CDR3 contains 16 residues. CDR3 sequence: CASSLMAGPRAYGYTF. In DNA form, the CDR3 reads TGTGCCAGCAGCTTAATGGCGGGCCCCCGGGCCTATGGCTACACCTTC.

This clonotype was seen only a few times. The chain couples TRBV19 to TRBJ2-7; D not certain. The CDR3 is made up of 15 amino acids. CDR1 is LNHDA and CDR2 is SQIVND in the germline V gene (reference sequence). V shed 10 bases and J shed 2 bases, with 21 bases lying between them. The DNA of the CDR3 is TGTGCCACCCATACGAGGTCGGACGGCACCTACGAGCAGTACTTC. Protein: CATHTRSDGTYEQYF.

This clonotype was seen only a few times. The chain combines TRBV20-1 with TRBJ1-3; D perhaps matches TRBD1 (5 bases). Looked up from germline, CDR1 is DFQATT and CDR2 is SNEGSKA (reference sequence). The V end lost 4 bases, the J end lost 7 bases, and 14 bases lay between the germline ends. The CDR3 spans 13 residues. CDR3 sequence reads: CSANRDPDNTIYF. In DNA, the CDR3 is TGCAGTGCTAACCGGGACCCCGACAACACCATATATTTT.

The V and J genes are TRBV7-6 and TRBJ2-4; TRBD2 agrees at 13 bases. There are 17 residues in the CDR3. Trimming took 5 bases from V and 5 from J; bases not matched to a gene: 9. Germline CDR1 SGHVS, CDR2 FNYEAQ. This chain's CDR3 is CASSTGTSGTGQNIQYF. The CDR3 bases are TGTGCCAGCAGCACCGGGACTAGCGGGACGGGGCAAAACATTCAGTACTTC.

The rearrangement uses TRBV6-5 and TRBJ2-2; D may be TRBD2 (6 bases). The CDR3 runs to 15 residues. Germline V CDR1 and CDR2: MNHEY, SVGAGI. Deletions cut 10 bases from V and 0 bases from J, with 15 bases between. The chain's CDR3 is CATHGTSANTGELFF. The CDR3 DNA is TGTGCCACCCACGGGACTTCAGCGAACACCGGGGAGCTGTTTTTT.

This chain joins TRBV6-2 or TRBV6-3 and TRBJ1-2; TRBD1 aligns across 8 bases. V was clipped by 5 bases and J by 4 bases; unmatched bases: 6. Germline CDR1 reads MNHEY; CDR2 reads SVGEGT. This CDR3 is 14 amino acids long. The CDR3 sequence is CASSTDRGGYGYTF. The DNA of the CDR3 is TGTGCCAGCAGTACCGACAGGGGCGGCTATGGCTACACCTTC.

Only a few counts were recorded for this clonotype. The CDR3 coding sequence is TGTGCCAGCAGGGCAGTGGGGGGGCGGTTTATGGGCAATGAGCAGTTCTTC. This gives the protein CASRAVGGRFMGNEQFF. The genes are TRBV2 and TRBJ2-1; possible D gene TRBD2, 7 bases. Germline CDR1 and CDR2: SNHLY and FYNNEI. The CDR3 is 17 residues long. V was clipped by 6 bases and J by 6 bases, with 24 bases between them.

This clonotype was observed a few times. The CDR3 here is CATSRAGTSGGDEQFF. Written as DNA, the CDR3 is TGTGCCACCAGCAGAGCCGGGACTAGCGGAGGGGATGAGCAGTTCTTC. V is TRBV15 and J is TRBJ2-1; TRBD2 aligns across 11 bases. The V segment lost 1 base and the J segment 8 bases; nucleotides outside the gene matches: 7. Germline V gene lookup returns CDR1 LNHNV and CDR2 YYDKDF (reference sequence). The CDR3 length is 16 residues.

This clonotype was picked up a small number of times. The J gene is TRBJ2-3, the V gene TRBV9; 10 nucleotides line up with TRBD2. The CDR3 contains 16 residues. J lost 8 bases, V lost 1 base, and 10 bases had no gene match. Germline lookup yields CDR1 SGDLS and CDR2 YYNGEE. The CDR3 nucleotides read TGTGCCAGCAGCGTATCAGCGGGGGGGCCGCTAGGTACGCAGTATTTT. Encoded protein: CASSVSAGGPLGTQYF. Full variable domain (remainder filled in from reference TRBV9 and TRBJ2-3): DSGVTQTPKHLITATGQRVTLRCSPRSGDLSVYWYQQSLDQGLQFLIQYYNGEERAKGNILERFSAQQFPDLHSELNLSSLELGDSALYFCASSVSAGGPLGTQYFGPGTRLTVL.

This clonotype was picked up a small number of times. The chain links TRBV7-4 to TRBJ2-7, with unresolved D. The CDR3 sequence is 16 residues long. Per the germline V gene, CDR1 is SGHVT and CDR2 is SQSDAQ. V gave up 1 base and J gave up 2 bases, with 15 bases separating them. As DNA, the CDR3 is TGTGCCAGCAGCTTAGAGGTCTCCACAGCAACCTACGAGCAGTACTTC. Protein product: CASSLEVSTATYEQYF.

The V gene is TRBV7-6, the J gene TRBJ2-3; TRBD2 matches 7 bases. This CDR3 is 16 amino acids long. Looked up from germline, CDR1 is SGHVS and CDR2 is FNYEAQ. With 1 base clipped from V and 5 bases from J, the junction kept 9 bases outside the gene matches. The DNA of the CDR3 is TGTGCCAGCAGCTTAGACATCGCGGGGGTCGGAGATACGCAGTATTTT. It translates to CASSLDIAGVGDTQYF.

Written as DNA, the CDR3 is TGTGCCAGCAGCTTAGCTAATTTGGTCTCCTACAATGAGCAGTTCTTC. Translating gives CASSLANLVSYNEQFF. This sequence joins TRBV7-6 and TRBJ2-1, with unresolved D. Trimming cost V 0 bases and J 0 bases, with 9 bases left between them. The CDR3 consists of 16 residues. The V gene's germline CDR1 is SGHVS and CDR2 FNYEAQ. The whole variable domain, remainder taken from reference TRBV7-6 and TRBJ2-1, is GAGVSQSPRYKVTKRGQDVALRCDPISGHVSLYWYRQALGQGPEFLTYFNYEAQQDKSGLPNDRFSAERPEGSISTLTIQRTEQRDSAMYRCASSLANLVSYNEQFFGPGTRLTVL.